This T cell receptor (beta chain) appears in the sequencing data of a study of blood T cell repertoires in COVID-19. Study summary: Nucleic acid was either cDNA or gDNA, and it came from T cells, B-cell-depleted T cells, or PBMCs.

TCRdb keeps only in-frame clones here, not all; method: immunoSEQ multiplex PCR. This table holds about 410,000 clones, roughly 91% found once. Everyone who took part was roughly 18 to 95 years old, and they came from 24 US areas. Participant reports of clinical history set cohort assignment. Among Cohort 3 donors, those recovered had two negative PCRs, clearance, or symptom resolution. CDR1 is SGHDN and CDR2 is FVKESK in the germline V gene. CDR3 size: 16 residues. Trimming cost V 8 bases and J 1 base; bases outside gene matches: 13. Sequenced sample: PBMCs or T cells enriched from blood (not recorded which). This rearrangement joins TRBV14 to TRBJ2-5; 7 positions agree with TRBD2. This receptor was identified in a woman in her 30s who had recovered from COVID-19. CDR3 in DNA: TGTGCCAGCGGCCCGGGGCCTAGCGGCTCCCAAGAGACCCAGTACTTC. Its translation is CASGPGPSGSQETQYF.